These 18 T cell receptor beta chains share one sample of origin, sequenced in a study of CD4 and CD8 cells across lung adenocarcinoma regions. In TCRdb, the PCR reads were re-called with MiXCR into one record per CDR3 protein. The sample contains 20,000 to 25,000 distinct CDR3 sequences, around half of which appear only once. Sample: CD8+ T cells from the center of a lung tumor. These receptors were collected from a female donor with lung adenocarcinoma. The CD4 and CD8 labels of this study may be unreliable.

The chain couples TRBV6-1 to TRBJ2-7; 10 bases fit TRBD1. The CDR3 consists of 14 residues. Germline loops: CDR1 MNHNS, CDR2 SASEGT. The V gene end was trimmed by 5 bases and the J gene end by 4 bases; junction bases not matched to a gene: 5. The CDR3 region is CASSTGQGGYEQYF. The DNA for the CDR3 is TGTGCCAGCAGTACCGGACAGGGGGGATACGAGCAGTACTTC.

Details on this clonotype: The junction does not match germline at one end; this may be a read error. The DNA of the CDR3 is TGTGCCAGCAGTTACGGACAGGTGGGGACAGATACGCAGTTTTTT. This translates into CASSYGQVGTDTQFF. The chain recombines TRBV6-5 with TRBJ2-3; 7 bases agree with TRBD1. The germline gives CDR1 MNHEY, CDR2 SVGAGI. CDR3 size: 15 residues.

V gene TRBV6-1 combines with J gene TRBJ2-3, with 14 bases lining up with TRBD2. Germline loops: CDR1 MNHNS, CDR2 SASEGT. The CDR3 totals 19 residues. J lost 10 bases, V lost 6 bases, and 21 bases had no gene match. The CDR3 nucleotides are TGTGCCAGCAGATCTACCGGGACTAGCGGGAGTGCAAAGACCGGGGCGCAGTATTTT. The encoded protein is CASRSTGTSGSAKTGAQYF.

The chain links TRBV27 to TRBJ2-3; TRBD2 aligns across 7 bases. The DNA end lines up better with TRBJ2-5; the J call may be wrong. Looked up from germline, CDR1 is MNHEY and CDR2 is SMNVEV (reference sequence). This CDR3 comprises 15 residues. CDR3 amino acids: CAGGTGRGSPDTQYF. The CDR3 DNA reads TGTGCCGGGGGGACCGGGCGCGGGAGCCCAGATACCCAGTACTTC.

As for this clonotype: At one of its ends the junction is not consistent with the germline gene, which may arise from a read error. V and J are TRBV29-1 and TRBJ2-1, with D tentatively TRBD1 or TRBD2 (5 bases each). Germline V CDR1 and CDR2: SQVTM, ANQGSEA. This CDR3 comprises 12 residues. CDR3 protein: CQGCATAGELFF. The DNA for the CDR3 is TGCCAGGGTTGTGCGACCGCCGGGGAGCTGTTCTTT.

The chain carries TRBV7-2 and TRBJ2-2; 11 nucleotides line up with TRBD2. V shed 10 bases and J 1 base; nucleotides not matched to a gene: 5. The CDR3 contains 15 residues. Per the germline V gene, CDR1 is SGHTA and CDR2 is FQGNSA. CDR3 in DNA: TGTGCCAAAAAAGGGACTAGCGGGAACACCGGGGAGCTGTTTTTT. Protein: CAKKGTSGNTGELFF.

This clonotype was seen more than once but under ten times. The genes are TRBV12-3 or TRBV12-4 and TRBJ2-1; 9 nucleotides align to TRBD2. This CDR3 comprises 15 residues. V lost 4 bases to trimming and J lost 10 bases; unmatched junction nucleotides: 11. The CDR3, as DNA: TGTGCCAGCAGTTACGCCGGGACTAGCTCGGCCGAGCAGTTCTTC. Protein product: CASSYAGTSSAEQFF.

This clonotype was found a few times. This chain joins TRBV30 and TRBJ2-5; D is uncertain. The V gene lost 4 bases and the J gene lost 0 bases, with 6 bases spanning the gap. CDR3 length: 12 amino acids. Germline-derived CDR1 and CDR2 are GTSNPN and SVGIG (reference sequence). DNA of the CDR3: TGTGCCTGGACCCAGAACCAAGAGACCCAGTACTTC. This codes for CAWTQNQETQYF.

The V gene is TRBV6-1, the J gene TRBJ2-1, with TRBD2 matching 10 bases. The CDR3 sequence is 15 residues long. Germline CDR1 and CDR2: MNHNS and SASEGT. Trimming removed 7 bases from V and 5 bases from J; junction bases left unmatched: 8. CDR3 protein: CASTSSLAGDNEQFF. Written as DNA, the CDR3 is TGTGCCAGCACAAGCTCGCTAGCGGGAGACAATGAGCAGTTCTTC.

Here the CDR3 DNA reads TGTGCCAGCAGCCGGACAGTGAACACTGAAGCTTTCTTT. It encodes CASSRTVNTEAFF. The gene calls are TRBV12-3 or TRBV12-4 and TRBJ1-1; tentatively, D is TRBD1 (6 bases). Trimming left V 6 bases short and J 0 bases short, with 8 bases between. There are 13 residues in the CDR3.

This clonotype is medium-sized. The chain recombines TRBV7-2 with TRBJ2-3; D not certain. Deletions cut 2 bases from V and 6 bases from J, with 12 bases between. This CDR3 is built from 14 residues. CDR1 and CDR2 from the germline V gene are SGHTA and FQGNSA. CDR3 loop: CASSLLVDGDTQYF. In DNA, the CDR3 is TGTGCCAGCAGCTTATTGGTGGATGGGGATACGCAGTATTTT.

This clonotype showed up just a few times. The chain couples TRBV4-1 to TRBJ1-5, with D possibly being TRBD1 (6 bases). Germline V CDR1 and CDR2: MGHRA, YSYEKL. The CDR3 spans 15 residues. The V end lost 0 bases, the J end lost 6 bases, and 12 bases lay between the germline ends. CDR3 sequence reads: CASSQDTGGRQPQHF. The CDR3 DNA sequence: TGCGCCAGCAGCCAAGATACGGGGGGCCGTCAGCCCCAGCATTTT.

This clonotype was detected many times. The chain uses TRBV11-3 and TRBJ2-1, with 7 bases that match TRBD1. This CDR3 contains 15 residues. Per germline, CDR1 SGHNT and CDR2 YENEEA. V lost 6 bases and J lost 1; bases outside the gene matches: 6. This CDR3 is CASSFTGESYNEQFF. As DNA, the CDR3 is TGTGCCAGCAGTTTCACAGGGGAATCCTACAATGAGCAGTTCTTC.

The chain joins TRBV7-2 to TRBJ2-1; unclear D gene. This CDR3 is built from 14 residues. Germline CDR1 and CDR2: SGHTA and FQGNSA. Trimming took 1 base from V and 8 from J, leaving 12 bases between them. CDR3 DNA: TGTGCCAGCAGCTTAGTGCCCCGTAGGGATGAGCAGTTCTTC. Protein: CASSLVPRRDEQFF.

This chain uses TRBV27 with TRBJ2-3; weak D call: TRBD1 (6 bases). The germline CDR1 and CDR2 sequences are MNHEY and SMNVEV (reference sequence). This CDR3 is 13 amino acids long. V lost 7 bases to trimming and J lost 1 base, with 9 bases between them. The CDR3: CASNRQGTDTQYF. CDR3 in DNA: TGTGCCAGCAATCGACAGGGCACAGATACGCAGTATTTT.

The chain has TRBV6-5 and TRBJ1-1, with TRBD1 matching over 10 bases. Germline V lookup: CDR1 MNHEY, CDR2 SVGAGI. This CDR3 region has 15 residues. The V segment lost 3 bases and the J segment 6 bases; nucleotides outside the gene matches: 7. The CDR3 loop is CASSYAGQGRAEAFF. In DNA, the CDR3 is TGTGCCAGCAGTTATGCGGGACAGGGGAGGGCTGAAGCTTTCTTT.

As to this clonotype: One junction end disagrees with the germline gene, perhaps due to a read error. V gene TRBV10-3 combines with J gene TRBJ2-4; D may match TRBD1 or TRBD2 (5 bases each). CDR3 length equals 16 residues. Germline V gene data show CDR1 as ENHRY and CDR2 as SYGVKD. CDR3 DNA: TGTGCCATCAGCGTCCCGGGGCCGTGCGCCAAAAACACTCAGTATTTC. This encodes CAISVPGPCAKNTQYF.

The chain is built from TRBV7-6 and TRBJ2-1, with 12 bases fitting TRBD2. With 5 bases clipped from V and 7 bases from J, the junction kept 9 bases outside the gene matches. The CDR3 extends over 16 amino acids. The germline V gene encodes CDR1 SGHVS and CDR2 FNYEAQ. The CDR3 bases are TGTGCCAGCAGCAATAGGGCTAGCGGGAGGGGAAATGAGCAGTTCTTC. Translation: CASSNRASGRGNEQFF.